The 27 T cell receptor beta chains given below trace back to one sample, sequenced in a study of cytomegalovirus exposure and HLA in healthy donors. Clones were sequenced by immunoSEQ multiplex PCR, and TCRdb holds only the in-frame ones, with some missing. Of 100,000 or so clones in the sample, 86% are singletons; the top ten hold 4% to 4.5%. The specimen was PBMCs. The receptors here all came from a young woman in good health and CMV-seropositive.

The chain has TRBV11-3 and TRBJ1-1; D unclear. V lost 5 bases and J lost 0, with 19 bases in between. CDR3 length: 17 residues. Looked up from germline, CDR1 is SGHNT and CDR2 is YENEEA. CDR3 sequence (DNA): TGTGCCAGCAGCCCGGGAGGCGGGAGGTCAATGAACACTGAAGCTTTCTTT. Translating it yields CASSPGGGRSMNTEAFF.

The rearrangement links TRBV11-3 to TRBJ2-7; a possible D gene is TRBD1 (6 bases). V lost 4 bases and J 7 bases, leaving 17 bases between the germline ends. The CDR3 loop spans 14 amino acids. The germline V gene encodes CDR1 SGHNT and CDR2 YENEEA. CDR3 loop: CASSSITGLREQYF. The CDR3 nucleotides are TGTGCCAGCAGCTCCATAACAGGGTTGAGGGAGCAGTACTTC. The full variable domain, rest sourced from reference TRBV11-3 and TRBJ2-7, is EAGVVQSPRYKIIEKKQPVAFWCNPISGHNTLYWYLQNLGQGPELLIRYENEEAVDDSQLPKDRFSAERLKGVDSTLKIQPAELGDSAVYLCASSSITGLREQYFGPGTRLTVT.

This chain connects TRBV28 to TRBJ2-6, with D maybe TRBD1 (6 bases). With 6 bases removed from V and 0 bases from J, the gap between germline ends came to 6 bases. From germline, CDR1 is MDHEN and CDR2 SYDVKM. This CDR3 spans 14 amino acids. Written as DNA, the CDR3 is TGTGCCAGCAGCAGGGGCTCTGGGGCCAACGTCCTGACTTTC. It is translated as CASSRGSGANVLTF.

The chain recombines TRBV7-6 with TRBJ2-1; 7 bases align to TRBD1. V shed 1 base, J shed 5 bases, and the junction held 2 bases outside the gene matches. The germline V gene has CDR1 SGHVS and CDR2 FNYEAQ. The CDR3 has 14 amino acids. As DNA, the CDR3 is TGTGCCAGCAGCTTAGGGGACAGTAACAATGAGCAGTTCTTC. Protein: CASSLGDSNNEQFF. The full variable domain, rest sourced from reference TRBV7-6 and TRBJ2-1, is GAGVSQSPRYKVTKRGQDVALRCDPISGHVSLYWYRQALGQGPEFLTYFNYEAQQDKSGLPNDRFSAERPEGSISTLTIQRTEQRDSAMYRCASSLGDSNNEQFFGPGTRLTVL.

The chain is built from TRBV2 and TRBJ1-1; 9 nucleotides line up with TRBD1. The germline V gene encodes CDR1 SNHLY and CDR2 FYNNEI. V lost 8 bases and J lost 4; bases outside the gene matches: 11. The CDR3 spans 15 residues. The CDR3 loop reads CASWDRDRVFTEAFF. Here the CDR3 DNA reads TGTGCCAGCTGGGATCGGGACAGGGTTTTCACTGAAGCTTTCTTT.

This clone was counted only a few times. The V gene is TRBV5-6, the J gene TRBJ1-2; 7 nucleotides line up with TRBD1. V lost 0 bases and J lost 4; bases outside the gene matches: 6. The length of the CDR3 is 15 residues. Looked up from germline, CDR1 is SGHDT and CDR2 is YYEEEE. Written as DNA, the CDR3 is TGTGCCAGCAGCTTGGGACAGGGCTTAGGCTATGGCTACACCTTC. Its translation: CASSLGQGLGYGYTF. The entire variable domain, with the rest obtained from reference TRBV5-6 and TRBJ1-2, is as follows: DAGVTQSPTHLIKTRGQQVTLRCSPKSGHDTVSWYQQALGQGPQFIFQYYEEEERQRGNFPDRFSGHQFPNYSSELNVNALLLGDSALYLCASSLGQGLGYGYTFGSGTRLTVV.

The chain combines TRBV7-8 with TRBJ2-7; maybe TRBD1 (7 bases). The germline CDR1 and CDR2 sequences are SGHVS and FQNEAQ. V shed 5 bases and J shed 3 bases, with 14 bases lying between them. This CDR3 is built from 14 residues. The CDR3 spells CASSITRGDYEQYF. CDR3 DNA sequence: TGTGCCAGCAGCATCACCAGGGGGGACTACGAGCAGTACTTC.

CDR3 loop: CASSDNDATSGNKNIQYF. CDR3 sequence (DNA): TGCGCCAGCAGTGATAATGATGCTACTAGCGGGAACAAAAACATTCAGTACTTC. The chain recombines TRBV10-2 with TRBJ2-4; 10 bases agree with TRBD2. CDR3 length: 18 amino acids. Germline lookup yields CDR1 WSHSY and CDR2 SAAADI. V lost 3 bases and J lost 3; bases outside the gene matches: 11.

The chain carries TRBV7-6 and TRBJ2-7; a weak D match, TRBD2 (6 bases). The CDR3 is 15 residues long. Per the germline V gene, CDR1 is SGHVS and CDR2 is FNYEAQ. V lost 1 base and J lost 6, with 16 bases in between. CDR3 coding DNA: TGTGCCAGCAGCTTAGGCCCCGGGTTCGGGGGCGAGCAGTACTTC. Translating gives CASSLGPGFGGEQYF.

The chain employs TRBV6-1 and TRBJ2-1; 12 nucleotides match TRBD2. Trimming at V came to 1 base and at J to 3 bases, leaving 10 bases not matched to a gene. The CDR3 sequence is 19 residues long. Per the germline V gene, CDR1 is MNHNS and CDR2 is SASEGT. In DNA form, the CDR3 reads TGTGCCAGCAGTGAAGGGGCTAGCGGGAGGGCCTGGCGCTACAATGAGCAGTTCTTC. It codes for CASSEGASGRAWRYNEQFF.

This clone appeared a few times. The chain's CDR3 is CASSLGLAEDTQYF. The CDR3 region has the DNA TGTGCCAGCAGCTTAGGACTAGCAGAGGATACGCAGTATTTT. This chain uses TRBV7-9 with TRBJ2-3; 7 bases agree with TRBD2. This CDR3 is 14 amino acids long. Germline CDR1 is SEHNR and CDR2 is FQNEAQ (reference sequence). The V and J ends lost 1 base and 6 bases, in that order; junction bases with no gene match: 4.

This clone was seen only a few times. The chain couples TRBV30 to TRBJ2-7; 10 bases align to TRBD1. The CDR3 is 14 amino acids. Trimming cost V 5 bases and J 0 bases; bases outside gene matches: 4. Germline V CDR1 and CDR2: GTSNPN, SVGIG (reference sequence). The CDR3 here is CAWGGQGGSYEQYF. Written as DNA, the CDR3 is TGTGCCTGGGGAGGACAGGGGGGCTCCTACGAGCAGTACTTC. Complete variable domain (other parts from reference TRBV30 and TRBJ2-7): SQTIHQWPATLVQPVGSPLSLECTVEGTSNPNLYWYRQAAGRGLQLLFYSVGIGQISSEVPQNLSASRPQDRQFILSSKKLLLSDSGFYLCAWGGQGGSYEQYFGPGTRLTVT.

V gene TRBV6-4 combines with J gene TRBJ2-3; 10 bases agree with TRBD1. This CDR3 is built from 15 residues. V trimming: 4 bases; J trimming: 1 base; junction bases outside the gene matches: 2. CDR1 MRHNA and CDR2 SNTAGT come from the germline V gene. CDR3 in amino acids: CASSAGTGGTDTQYF. CDR3 nucleotides: TGTGCCAGCAGTGCCGGGACAGGGGGCACAGATACGCAGTATTTT.

The chain has TRBV2 and TRBJ1-4, with D possibly being TRBD1 (5 bases). There are 13 residues in the CDR3. The V gene lost 8 bases and the J gene lost 8 bases, with 15 bases spanning the gap. In germline, CDR1 is SNHLY, CDR2 FYNNEI. The CDR3: CASARAFEEKLFF. The CDR3, as DNA: TGTGCCAGCGCCAGGGCGTTTGAAGAAAAACTGTTTTTT.

The gene calls are TRBV6-1 and TRBJ1-1; possibly TRBD1 for D (6 bases). This CDR3 region has 14 residues. V lost 6 bases to trimming and J lost 1 base, with 12 bases between them. Germline lookup yields CDR1 MNHNS and CDR2 SASEGT. The CDR3 protein is CASSLGAGNTEAFF. CDR3 in DNA: TGTGCCAGCAGCCTGGGGGCAGGGAACACTGAAGCTTTCTTT.

The genes are TRBV10-3 and TRBJ1-2; TRBD1 matches at 8 bases. After removal of 4 bases from V and 6 bases from J, the junction contained 7 bases not matched to a gene. Germline CDR1 reads ENHRY; CDR2 reads SYGVKD. This CDR3 has 14 residues. DNA for the CDR3: TGTGCCATCAGTGCGGACAGGGCCTCTGATGGCTACACCTTC. Its translation: CAISADRASDGYTF.

V and J are TRBV12-5 and TRBJ2-3; D is perhaps TRBD1 (6 bases). This CDR3 region has 13 residues. CDR1 is LGHNT, CDR2 FRNRAP, per germline. The V end was cut by 5 bases, the J end by 4 bases, with 10 bases between. The CDR3, as DNA: TGTGCTAGTGGTACGAACAGGGCAGATACGCAGTATTTT. Residues: CASGTNRADTQYF.

This clone was detected once. The chain uses TRBV6-6 and TRBJ1-5; 9 nucleotides agree with TRBD1. The V gene end was trimmed by 7 bases and the J gene end by 6 bases; junction bases not matched to a gene: 10. CDR1 MNHNY and CDR2 SVGAGI come from the germline V gene (reference sequence). This CDR3 has 15 residues. CDR3 sequence: CASTRDRARSQPQHF. The CDR3, as DNA: TGTGCCAGCACCAGGGACAGGGCAAGGAGTCAGCCCCAGCATTTT.

The CDR3 region has the DNA TGTGCCAGCACCGGCGACGGGGGCGAGCAGTACTTC. Protein product: CASTGDGGEQYF. The rearrangement uses TRBV6-5 and TRBJ2-7; TRBD2 might be the D (6 bases). Germline V gene sequence: CDR1 MNHEY, CDR2 SVGAGI. The CDR3 consists of 12 residues. Deletions cut 7 bases from V and 6 bases from J, with 13 bases between.

The CDR3 nucleotides read TGTGCCAGCAGTCAGTTGGCCGGGGAGCTGTTTTTT. Its protein product is CASSQLAGELFF. The chain joins TRBV27 to TRBJ2-2; D call uncertain. Germline V gene sequence: CDR1 MNHEY, CDR2 SMNVEV (reference sequence). V was shortened by 5 bases and J by 6 bases, with 7 bases between the two germline ends. The CDR3 is 12 residues long.

The V call is TRBV29-1, the J call TRBJ2-3; TRBD1 matches 8 bases. The CDR3 has 15 amino acids. Germline trimming cut 3 bases from V and 6 bases from J; bases unmatched to any gene: 11. Germline V gene sequence: CDR1 SQVTM, CDR2 ANQGSEA. CDR3 bases: TGCAGCGTTGACAGGGGGCGAAGGCAGGAGGATACGCAGTATTTT. This translates into CSVDRGRRQEDTQYF.

The rearrangement joins TRBV7-9 to TRBJ2-2; D possibly corresponds to TRBD2 (5 bases). Deletions cut 1 base from V and 5 bases from J, with 17 bases between. CDR1 SEHNR and CDR2 FQNEAQ come from the germline V gene (reference sequence). The CDR3 covers 17 residues. CDR3 amino acids: CASSLVGIRRSTGELFF. In nucleotides, the CDR3 is TGTGCCAGCAGCTTAGTCGGGATTCGGAGATCTACCGGGGAGCTGTTTTTT.

The chain is built from TRBV6-6 and TRBJ1-2; 7 bases are a match to TRBD1. The CDR3 spans 14 residues. The junction had 9 bases not matched to a gene; V was cut back by 7 bases and J by 4 bases. CDR1 and CDR2 from the germline V gene are MNHNY and SVGAGI (reference sequence). CDR3 amino acids: CASNSQGRPYGYTF. The CDR3, as DNA: TGTGCCAGCAACTCACAGGGGCGGCCCTATGGCTACACCTTC.

The V gene is TRBV10-3, the J gene TRBJ2-6, with TRBD1 as a possible D gene (5 bases). V lost 10 bases to trimming and J lost 0 bases, with 13 bases between them. Germline values: CDR1 ENHRY, CDR2 SYGVKD. This CDR3 region has 15 residues. The CDR3 DNA reads TGTGCCACCCAAGTGGACAACTCTGGGGCCAACGTCCTGACTTTC. It translates to CATQVDNSGANVLTF.

The V gene is TRBV11-2, the J gene TRBJ2-2; D not certain. Germline CDR1 and CDR2: SGHAT and FQNNGV. CDR3 length: 12 amino acids. The V and J ends lost 5 bases and 4 bases respectively, with 5 bases between them. The CDR3 nucleotides are TGTGCCAGCAGCCATTCCACCGGGGAGCTGTTTTTT. It codes for CASSHSTGELFF.

This chain uses TRBV19 with TRBJ1-2, with D possibly TRBD1 on 6 matching bases. CDR3 size: 13 residues. Trimming shortened V by 5 bases and J by 2 bases, and 9 bases separated the two germline ends. Germline CDR1 LNHDA, CDR2 SQIVND (reference sequence). The CDR3 spells CASSEGQNYGYTF. DNA for the CDR3: TGTGCCAGTAGTGAAGGACAGAACTATGGCTACACCTTC.

The gene calls are TRBV28 and TRBJ2-3; D might be TRBD2 (6 bases). The CDR3 runs 13 residues. V lost 7 bases and J lost 2, with 10 bases in between. The V gene's germline CDR1 is MDHEN and CDR2 SYDVKM. The CDR3 protein is CASTGGPTDTQYF. CDR3 DNA: TGTGCCAGCACCGGGGGACCCACAGATACGCAGTATTTT.